What follows are 9 T cell receptor beta chains derived from one specimen sequenced in a study of graft-versus-host responses after intestinal transplantation. Their target antigens are unknown. TCRdb's table, derived via immunoSEQ multiplex PCR, lists solely in-frame clones and lacks some. The sample holds around 130,000 clones, approximately 90% seen once. Sequencing used unstimulated CD4+ T cells sorted from spleen or lymph node cells, obtained before intestinal transplant. The receptors derive from a human donor who received an intestinal transplant.

The chain carries TRBV9 and TRBJ1-5; no reliable D call. The CDR3 runs to 14 residues. Germline CDR1 and CDR2: SGDLS and YYNGEE. V was trimmed by 4 bases and J by 0 bases, leaving 8 bases between them. The CDR3 here is CASSIDVSNQPQHF. CDR3 DNA: TGTGCCAGCAGCATAGACGTTAGCAATCAGCCCCAGCATTTT.

The J gene is TRBJ2-1, the V gene TRBV6-5; D is uncertain. The germline gives CDR1 MNHEY, CDR2 SVGAGI. This CDR3 region has 15 residues. V was cut by 0 bases and J by 7 bases, with 13 bases left in between. The CDR3 sequence is CASSYSTFSQNEQFF. In DNA, the CDR3 is TGTGCCAGCAGTTACTCGACCTTTTCTCAGAATGAGCAGTTCTTC.

This clone was picked up one time. The rearrangement joins TRBV30 to TRBJ2-7; TRBD1 might be the D (7 bases). The V end lost 5 bases, the J end lost 7 bases, and 15 bases lay between the germline ends. The CDR3 totals 12 residues. From germline, CDR1 is GTSNPN and CDR2 SVGIG (reference sequence). The chain's CDR3 is CAWDRDWIEQYF. The CDR3 coding sequence is TGTGCCTGGGACAGGGACTGGATTGAGCAGTACTTC. Full variable domain (rest looked up from reference TRBV30 and TRBJ2-7): SQTIHQWPATLVQPVGSPLSLECTVEGTSNPNLYWYRQAAGRGLQLLFYSVGIGQISSEVPQNLSASRPQDRQFILSSKKLLLSDSGFYLCAWDRDWIEQYFGPGTRLTVT.

The chain carries TRBV7-3 and TRBJ1-3; D gene unclear. CDR1 SGHTA and CDR2 FQGTGA come from the germline V gene. Trimming took 7 bases from V and 0 from J, leaving 13 bases between them. The CDR3 totals 15 residues. The CDR3 here is CASTPPTNSGNTIYF. CDR3 in DNA: TGTGCCAGCACCCCCCCGACAAACTCTGGAAACACCATATATTTT.

This chain connects TRBV5-1 to TRBJ1-2, with D unresolved. The CDR3 runs 16 residues. V lost 4 bases to trimming and J lost 4 bases, with 20 bases between them. Germline CDR1 and CDR2: SGHRS and YFSETQ. In DNA form, the CDR3 reads TGCGCCAGCAGCCCCCGCGGCGGGAGGGAGAGCTATGGCTACACCTTC. Its translation: CASSPRGGRESYGYTF.

V is TRBV6-5 and J is TRBJ2-7, with D perhaps TRBD1 (6 bases). V lost 8 bases, J lost 6 bases, and 14 bases lay in between. The CDR3 contains 12 residues. Germline V lookup: CDR1 MNHEY, CDR2 SVGAGI. In DNA form, the CDR3 reads TGTGCCAGCGGGGGACATTCCGCCGAGCAGTACTTC. This translates into CASGGHSAEQYF.

The V gene is TRBV2, the J gene TRBJ1-2; D gene uncertain. The CDR3 consists of 14 residues. The V end lost 5 bases, the J end lost 0 bases, and 10 bases lay between the germline ends. Germline values: CDR1 SNHLY, CDR2 FYNNEI. CDR3 in DNA: TGTGCCAGCAGTCTGGACGGAGCTAACTATGGCTACACCTTC. Protein: CASSLDGANYGYTF.

The chain links TRBV6-1 to TRBJ1-2, with D possibly matching TRBD1 (5 bases). Germline V CDR1 and CDR2: MNHNS, SASEGT. CDR3 length: 13 amino acids. V was clipped by 1 base and J by 5 bases, with 8 bases between them. The CDR3 DNA reads TGTGCCAGCAGTGAAGGGAGGGGATATGGCTACACCTTC. It specifies CASSEGRGYGYTF.

The chain employs TRBV5-6 and TRBJ1-2; TRBD1 might be the D (5 bases). Between the trimmed V and J ends, which lost 3 bases and 0 bases, there was a span of 15 bases. CDR1 SGHDT and CDR2 YYEEEE come from the germline V gene. The CDR3 totals 16 residues. The CDR3: CASSSGLDSANYGYTF. The CDR3 region has the DNA TGTGCCAGCAGCTCGGGTCTAGACAGTGCTAACTATGGCTACACCTTC.